This T cell receptor beta chain is from a study of cytomegalovirus exposure and HLA in healthy donors. Study-wide points: Most of the TCR beta V segments (in an earlier analysis) were productive either about 87% or about 30% of the time.

Primers included in the PCR were 60 Vbeta and 13 Jbeta primers. TCRdb's copy holds only in-frame clones and misses some; the assay was immunoSEQ multiplex PCR. The profile shows 110,000 or so clones, about 76% of them singletons. Comments on this clone: The antigen remains unidentified.

V lost 3 bases to trimming and J lost 4 bases; unmatched junction nucleotides: 5. This CDR3 spans 14 amino acids. Germline CDR1 is SEHNR and CDR2 is FQNEAQ (reference sequence). This receptor was identified in a man aged 35 to 55 in good health and CMV-seronegative. The J gene is TRBJ2-5, the V gene TRBV7-9, with 7 bases identical to TRBD1. The sequenced material came from PBMCs. The chain's CDR3 is CASSLPDRRETQYF. The CDR3, as DNA: TGTGCCAGCAGCTTGCCGGACAGGCGAGAGACCCAGTACTTC.